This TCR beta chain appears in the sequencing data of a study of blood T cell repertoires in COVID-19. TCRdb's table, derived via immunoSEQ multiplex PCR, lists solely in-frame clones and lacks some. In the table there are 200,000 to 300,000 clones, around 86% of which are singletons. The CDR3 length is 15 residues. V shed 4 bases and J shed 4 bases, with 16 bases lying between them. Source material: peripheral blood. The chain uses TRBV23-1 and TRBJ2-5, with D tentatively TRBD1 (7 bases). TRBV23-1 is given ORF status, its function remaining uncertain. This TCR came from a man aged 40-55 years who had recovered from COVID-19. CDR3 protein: CASSPGQGGGETQYF. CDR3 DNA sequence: TGCGCCAGCAGTCCTGGTCAGGGGGGTGGAGAGACCCAGTACTTC.